Described below is a single T cell receptor beta chain sequence and its context. Antigen specificity is unknown. Incorporated into the TCR beta cDNA libraries were unique molecular identifiers, which served to reduce PCR and sequencing biases. With about 1 to 11 million T cells as the source, about half a million cDNA molecules resulted. TCRdb re-called the PCR reads with MiXCR, one entry per CDR3 protein. This sample yields around 200,000 distinct CDR3 sequences, of which approximately 28% are seen a single time; around 3.2% belongs to the top ten. This sample stems from a study of post-analysis software for immune sequencing data. General observations from the study: Versus controls, multiple sclerosis patients showed significantly lower diversity (normalized Chao1). Same-batch preparations were strongly co-clustered by F measure. When patients were compared with controls, a handful of TRBV segments were more frequent, TRBV5-6, TRBV5-1 and TRBV20-1 among them.

The V end was cut by 4 bases, the J end by 6 bases, with 22 bases between. Germline-derived CDR1 and CDR2 are SGHRS and YFSETQ. The length of the CDR3 is 17 residues. Source material: blood. The sequence came from a girl younger than 18 with multiple sclerosis. This chain connects TRBV5-1 to TRBJ2-2; D is uncertain. CDR3 nucleotide sequence: TGCGCCAGCAGCCAAAAACAAAAACACGTGGCGCCCGGGGAGCTGTTTTTT. Encoded protein: CASSQKQKHVAPGELFF.